What follows are 6 T cell receptor beta chains derived from one specimen sequenced in a study of CXCR3-negative and CXCR3-positive naive CD8 T cells. Researchers prepared the TRB cDNA libraries using 5' RACE with UMI labels. TCRdb derives one entry per CDR3 protein from the 5' RACE reads, leaving out DNA. This sample's table has roughly 40,000 distinct CDR3 sequences. Sequences were obtained from memory CD8+ T cells from blood. The receptors were sampled from a human donor in good health. Some clones in this sample may be carry-over from other donors' samples.

The chain employs TRBV20-1 and TRBJ2-7; the TCRdb call, TRBD1, lacks DNA for checking. This CDR3 has 13 amino acids. Per germline, CDR1 DFQATT and CDR2 SNEGSKA (reference sequence). CDR3 region: CSARTRNSYEQYF.

The chain joins TRBV29-1 to TRBJ2-7; TCRdb designates TRBD1, a call that cannot be tested without DNA. The germline V gene has CDR1 SQVTM and CDR2 ANQGSEA. The CDR3 consists of 12 residues. The CDR3 region is CSVAGTDYEQYF.

V is TRBV7-2 and J is TRBJ2-1; the D call from TCRdb, TRBD1, cannot be confirmed without DNA. The CDR3 is 17 amino acids. CDR1 and CDR2 from the germline V gene are SGHTA and FQGNSA. The CDR3 protein is CASSFWGGRFSYNEQFF.

The chain is built from TRBV4-1 and TRBJ2-3. Germline lookup yields CDR1 MGHRA and CDR2 YSYEKL. The CDR3 totals 16 residues. CDR3 loop: CASSQEAFLSTDTQYF.

This CDR3 is CASSQTPSVPQHF. The chain carries TRBV12-3 or TRBV12-4 and TRBJ1-5. There are 13 residues in the CDR3.

This chain joins TRBV29-1 and TRBJ2-3; TCRdb names TRBD1, which stays unverified in the absence of DNA. The length of the CDR3 is 21 residues. From germline, CDR1 is SQVTM and CDR2 ANQGSEA. The CDR3 sequence is CSVEDPRGAHTTRSNTDTQYF.